What follows are 2 T cell receptor beta chains derived from one specimen sequenced in a study of T cell changes during pregnancy in multiple sclerosis. Sequenced by immunoSEQ multiplex PCR; TCRdb stores in-frame clones only, minus some. The sample includes roughly 42,000 clones, less than 90% seen only once; the top ten take roughly 1.2%. The material was CD4+ T cells from peripheral blood mononuclear cells, obtained in the second trimester of pregnancy. The receptors shown here come from a female donor with multiple sclerosis, enrolled in a pregnancy study.

The chain links TRBV19 to TRBJ1-2; the match to TRBD1 covers 8 bases. V gave up 3 bases and J gave up 8 bases; unmatched junction bases: 5. Looked up from germline, CDR1 is LNHDA and CDR2 is SQIVND (reference sequence). There are 13 residues in the CDR3. CDR3 protein: CASSIRQGFGYTF. CDR3 in DNA: TGTGCCAGTAGTATCCGACAGGGGTTCGGCTACACCTTC.

The chain combines TRBV19 with TRBJ2-5; 8 positions agree with TRBD1. V shed 3 bases, J shed 4 bases, and the junction held 1 base outside the gene matches. The CDR3 has 13 residues. Looked up from germline, CDR1 is LNHDA and CDR2 is SQIVND (reference sequence). The CDR3 DNA sequence: TGTGCCAGTAGTATCGGGACAGGAGAGACCCAGTACTTC. Its protein is CASSIGTGETQYF. The full variable domain, completed using reference TRBV19 and TRBJ2-5, is DGGITQSPKYLFRKEGQNVTLSCEQNLNHDAMYWYRQDPGQGLRLIYYSQIVNDFQKGDIAEGYSVSREKKESFPLTVTSAQKNPTAFYLCASSIGTGETQYFGPGTRLLVL.